Only a few counts were recorded for the clone carrying this T cell receptor (beta chain). The antigen is undetermined. The record originates from a study of blood T cells in healthy people across ages. Study outcomes and limitations: Possibly, changes in expanded clonotypes were confounded because donor CMV status was unknown.

In germline, CDR1 is SGHTA, CDR2 FQGNSA. This CDR3 has 12 amino acids. Trimming stripped 1 base from V and 8 bases from J, with 8 bases between. Each donor was a healthy Caucasian individual from Russia, aged roughly 6 to 95. A second PCR of 7 to 11 cycles used a sample-barcoded 5' primer and a J-beta primer mix. A template-switch adaptor with 12 random nucleotides tagged each cDNA molecule. Individual samples furnished no less than 2.5 million CDR3-containing paired-end reads apiece. TCRdb reprocessed the 5' RACE reads with MiXCR, giving one entry per CDR3 protein. The sample shows 1.5 million or so distinct CDR3 sequences, 42% of them seen only once.

The chain joins TRBV7-2 to TRBJ1-2; D not resolved. The source of this sequence is a woman between 18 and 30 years old in good health. Input material: blood. The CDR3 nucleotides are TGTGCCAGCAGCTTAGATGGGATCGGCTACACCTTC. Translating gives CASSLDGIGYTF. The full variable domain, completed using reference TRBV7-2 and TRBJ1-2, is GAGVSQSPSNKVTEKGKDVELRCDPISGHTALYWYRQSLGQGLEFLIYFQGNSAPDKSGLPSDRFSAERTGGSVSTLTIQRTQQEDSAVYLCASSLDGIGYTFGSGTRLTVV.